This T cell receptor (beta chain) was identified during a study of OX40 agonist ivuxolimab in advanced cancers. In the study overall: Partial responses were recorded for three patients, including one with hepatocellular carcinoma and two with cutaneous melanoma.

With regard to this clone: Its antigen is unidentified.

Study outcomes and limitations: Average numbers of expanded clones were greater in CD8+ T cells than in CD4+. Some patients who did not respond also had low normalized T-cell clonal expansion. Clonal expansion was seen in CD4+ and CD8+ blood T cells by week 6 at 0.1 to 3.0 mg/kg.

Profiled with immunoSEQ multiplex PCR; TCRdb holds only in-frame clones, not every one. The repertoire includes some 79,000 clones, around nine tenths of them detected once, and 0.44% sits in the top ten. Here the sequenced sample was CD4+ or CD8+ T cells sorted from blood, taken in a trial of the OX40 agonist ivuxolimab. This TCR was sampled from an adult with an advanced solid tumor such as melanoma, head and neck, liver or kidney cancer.

CDR3 in amino acids: CASSRGGRGYTF. The DNA of the CDR3 is TGTGCCAGCAGCAGAGGTGGACGGGGCTACACCTTC. The gene calls are TRBV11-3 and TRBJ1-2; D gene uncertain. In germline, CDR1 is SGHNT, CDR2 YENEEA. Trimming took 5 bases from V and 8 from J, leaving 12 bases between them. This CDR3 region has 12 residues.